The rows below give T cell receptor beta chains drawn from one sample of a study of beta chain features in type 1 diabetes. The data were produced by immunoSEQ multiplex PCR, yet TCRdb's version contains in-frame clones alone and is incomplete. The sample records hundreds of thousands of clones, over 12% being singletons. Specimen: naive CD4+ T cells from blood. The receptors here all came from a young man with type 1 diabetes. The CDR3 runs from the conserved cysteine through the conserved F or W. D genes are given only for firm matches. Rows give clone size only sometimes, using once, few, many, or a class for an expanded clone.

abundance: .; j_gene: TRBJ2-5; len: 13; v_gene: TRBV30; d_gene: .; CDR3aa: CALRRQVQETQYF; CDR3nt: TGTGCCTTAAGAAGGCAGGTTCAAGAGACCCAGTACTTC
abundance: .; j_gene: TRBJ1-2; len: 14; v_gene: TRBV10-3; d_gene: .; CDR3aa: CAISDLGQNYGYTF; CDR3nt: TGTGCCATCAGTGATCTCGGACAGAACTATGGCTACACCTTC
abundance: few; j_gene: TRBJ2-1; len: 15; v_gene: TRBV19; d_gene: TRBD1; CDR3aa: CASSIYGQVYNEQFF; CDR3nt: TGTGCCAGTAGTATCTACGGACAGGTCTACAATGAGCAGTTCTTC
abundance: .; j_gene: TRBJ2-5; len: 16; v_gene: TRBV6-1; d_gene: TRBD1; CDR3aa: CASSDQGTGLGETQYF; CDR3nt: TGTGCCAGCAGTGACCAGGGGACAGGGTTAGGGGAGACCCAGTACTTC
abundance: .; j_gene: TRBJ2-1; len: 16; v_gene: TRBV18; d_gene: TRBD1; CDR3aa: CASSPLTGGESNEQFF; CDR3nt: TGTGCCAGCTCACCCCTGACAGGGGGAGAAAGTAATGAGCAGTTCTTC
abundance: .; j_gene: TRBJ2-4; len: 13; v_gene: TRBV10-2; d_gene: TRBD2; CDR3aa: CASNLAGNDIQYF; CDR3nt: TGCGCCAGCAATCTAGCGGGCAATGACATTCAGTACTTC
abundance: few; j_gene: TRBJ2-3; len: 16; v_gene: TRBV7-7; d_gene: TRBD2; CDR3aa: CASSLSSGGLTDTQYF; CDR3nt: TGTGCCAGCAGCTTATCCAGCGGGGGCCTCACAGATACGCAGTATTTT
abundance: once; j_gene: TRBJ2-1; len: 11; v_gene: TRBV20-1; d_gene: .; CDR3aa: CSARDLNEQFF; CDR3nt: TGCAGTGCTAGAGATCTTAATGAGCAGTTCTTC
abundance: few; j_gene: TRBJ2-5; len: 15; v_gene: TRBV4-1; d_gene: TRBD2; CDR3aa: CASSQEGLAGRSQYF; CDR3nt: TGCGCCAGCAGCCAAGAGGGACTAGCGGGTCGATCCCAGTACTTC
abundance: .; j_gene: TRBJ1-2; len: 15; v_gene: TRBV27; d_gene: .; CDR3aa: CASSSQGIPRYGYTF; CDR3nt: TGTGCCAGCAGTTCGCAGGGTATACCGAGATATGGCTACACCTTC
abundance: few; j_gene: TRBJ2-5; len: 14; v_gene: TRBV21-1; d_gene: .; CDR3aa: CASSKEEGMETQYF; CDR3nt: TGTGCCAGCAGCAAAGAGGAGGGTATGGAGACCCAGTACTTC
abundance: .; j_gene: TRBJ1-5; len: 16; v_gene: TRBV19; d_gene: .; CDR3aa: CASSIRRGQGNQPQHF; CDR3nt: TGTGCCAGTAGTATCCGGCGGGGGCAGGGGAATCAGCCCCAGCATTTT